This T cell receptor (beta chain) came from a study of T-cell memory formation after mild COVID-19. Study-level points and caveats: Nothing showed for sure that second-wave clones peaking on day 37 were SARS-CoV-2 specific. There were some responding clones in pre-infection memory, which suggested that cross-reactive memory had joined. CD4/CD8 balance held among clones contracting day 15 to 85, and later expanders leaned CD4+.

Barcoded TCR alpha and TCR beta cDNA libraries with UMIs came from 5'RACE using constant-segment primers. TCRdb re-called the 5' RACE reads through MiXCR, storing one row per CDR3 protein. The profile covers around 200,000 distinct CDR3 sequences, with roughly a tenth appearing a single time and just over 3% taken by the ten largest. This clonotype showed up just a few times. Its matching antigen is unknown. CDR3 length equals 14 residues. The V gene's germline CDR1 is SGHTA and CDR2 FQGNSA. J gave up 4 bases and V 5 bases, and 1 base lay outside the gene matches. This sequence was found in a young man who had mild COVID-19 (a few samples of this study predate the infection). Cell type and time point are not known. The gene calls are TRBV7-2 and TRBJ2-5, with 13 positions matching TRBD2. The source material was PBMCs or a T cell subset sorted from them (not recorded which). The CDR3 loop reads CASSRTSGGETQYF. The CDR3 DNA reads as TGTGCCAGCAGCCGGACTAGCGGGGGAGAGACCCAGTACTTC.